These 7 T cell receptor beta chains came from one sample sequenced in a study of blood T cell repertoires in COVID-19. Assay used: immunoSEQ multiplex PCR; TCRdb lists only in-frame clones, some missing. The repertoire holds 62,000 or so clones, with about 86% as singletons. The sequenced sample was peripheral blood. These receptors originate from a woman aged 55-69 years with acute or convalescent COVID-19.

The chain has TRBV2 and TRBJ1-2; the D gene is possibly TRBD1 (5 bases). This CDR3 has 14 amino acids. Germline V gives CDR1 SNHLY, CDR2 FYNNEI. V gave up 2 bases and J gave up 3 bases, with 10 bases separating them. The CDR3 DNA sequence: TGTGCCAGCAGTGAATTCAGGGACTACTATGGCTACACCTTC. Translation: CASSEFRDYYGYTF. Combining the CDR3 with reference TRBV2 and TRBJ1-2 gives the whole variable domain EPEVTQTPSHQVTQMGQEVILRCVPISNHLYFYWYRQILGQKVEFLVSFYNNEISEKSEIFDDQFSVERPDGSNFTLKIRSTKLEDSAMYFCASSEFRDYYGYTFGSGTRLTVV.

The J gene is TRBJ2-2, the V gene TRBV7-3; 9 bases fit TRBD2. The CDR3 has 16 residues. In germline, CDR1 is SGHTA, CDR2 FQGTGA. V shed 1 base, J shed 6 bases, and the junction held 6 bases outside the gene matches. The CDR3 DNA sequence: TGTGCCAGCAGCTTAAACGGCGGGGGGGCCCCCGGGGAGCTGTTTTTT. Translation gives CASSLNGGGAPGELFF.

This chain links TRBV2 with TRBJ2-1; 10 nucleotides agree with TRBD2. This CDR3 region has 21 residues. Unmatched junction bases numbered 27, after V lost 3 bases and J lost 10 bases. Germline CDR1 is SNHLY and CDR2 is FYNNEI. The CDR3 nucleotides read TGTGCCAGCAGTGAGTCCAGCGGGGGGGCCTGGCCCCTGGGGAAAGCAGGAGAGCAGTTCTTC. This sequence encodes CASSESSGGAWPLGKAGEQFF. The complete variable domain, with remaining parts taken from reference TRBV2 and TRBJ2-1, reads EPEVTQTPSHQVTQMGQEVILRCVPISNHLYFYWYRQILGQKVEFLVSFYNNEISEKSEIFDDQFSVERPDGSNFTLKIRSTKLEDSAMYFCASSESSGGAWPLGKAGEQFFGPGTRLTVL.

The V call is TRBV7-9, the J call TRBJ1-1; D is unclear. The CDR3 is 14 amino acids. V lost 4 bases, J lost 4 bases, and 13 bases lay in between. From germline, CDR1 is SEHNR and CDR2 FQNEAQ (reference sequence). The CDR3 here is CASSYPTRSTEAFF. CDR3 coding DNA: TGTGCCAGCAGCTACCCGACAAGAAGCACTGAAGCTTTCTTT. The full variable domain, in which reference TRBV7-9 and TRBJ1-1 provide the parts outside the CDR3, is DTGVSQNPRHKITKRGQNVTFRCDPISEHNRLYWYRQTLGQGPEFLTYFQNEAQLEKSRLLSDRFSAERPKGSFSTLEIQRTEQGDSAMYLCASSYPTRSTEAFFGQGTRLTVV.

The chain is built from TRBV10-3 and TRBJ1-5; D is unresolved. V lost 3 bases to trimming and J lost 4 bases, with 4 bases between them. The CDR3 is 12 residues long. Germline V gene data show CDR1 as ENHRY and CDR2 as SYGVKD. The CDR3 DNA follows: TGTGCCATCAGTGACCAGAATCAGCCCCAGCATTTT. Protein product: CAISDQNQPQHF.

This clone has a single count. The chain employs TRBV11-1 and TRBJ2-1; D call uncertain. Germline V gene lookup returns CDR1 SGHAT and CDR2 FQDESV (reference sequence). This CDR3 has 14 amino acids. Trimming took 1 base from V and 3 from J, leaving 7 bases between them. The CDR3 DNA sequence: TGTGCCAGCAGCTTAGAGCGAATCTACAATGAGCAGTTCTTC. This encodes CASSLERIYNEQFF.

This clone was seen a few times. V usage is TRBV18 and J usage is TRBJ1-5, with TRBD1 matching over 8 bases. V shed 5 bases and J 3 bases; nucleotides not matched to a gene: 3. Germline lookup yields CDR1 KGHSH and CDR2 LQKENI. The CDR3 runs 14 residues. Here the CDR3 reads CASSSTGDNQPQHF. The CDR3 coding sequence is TGTGCCAGCTCATCGACAGGGGACAATCAGCCCCAGCATTTT.